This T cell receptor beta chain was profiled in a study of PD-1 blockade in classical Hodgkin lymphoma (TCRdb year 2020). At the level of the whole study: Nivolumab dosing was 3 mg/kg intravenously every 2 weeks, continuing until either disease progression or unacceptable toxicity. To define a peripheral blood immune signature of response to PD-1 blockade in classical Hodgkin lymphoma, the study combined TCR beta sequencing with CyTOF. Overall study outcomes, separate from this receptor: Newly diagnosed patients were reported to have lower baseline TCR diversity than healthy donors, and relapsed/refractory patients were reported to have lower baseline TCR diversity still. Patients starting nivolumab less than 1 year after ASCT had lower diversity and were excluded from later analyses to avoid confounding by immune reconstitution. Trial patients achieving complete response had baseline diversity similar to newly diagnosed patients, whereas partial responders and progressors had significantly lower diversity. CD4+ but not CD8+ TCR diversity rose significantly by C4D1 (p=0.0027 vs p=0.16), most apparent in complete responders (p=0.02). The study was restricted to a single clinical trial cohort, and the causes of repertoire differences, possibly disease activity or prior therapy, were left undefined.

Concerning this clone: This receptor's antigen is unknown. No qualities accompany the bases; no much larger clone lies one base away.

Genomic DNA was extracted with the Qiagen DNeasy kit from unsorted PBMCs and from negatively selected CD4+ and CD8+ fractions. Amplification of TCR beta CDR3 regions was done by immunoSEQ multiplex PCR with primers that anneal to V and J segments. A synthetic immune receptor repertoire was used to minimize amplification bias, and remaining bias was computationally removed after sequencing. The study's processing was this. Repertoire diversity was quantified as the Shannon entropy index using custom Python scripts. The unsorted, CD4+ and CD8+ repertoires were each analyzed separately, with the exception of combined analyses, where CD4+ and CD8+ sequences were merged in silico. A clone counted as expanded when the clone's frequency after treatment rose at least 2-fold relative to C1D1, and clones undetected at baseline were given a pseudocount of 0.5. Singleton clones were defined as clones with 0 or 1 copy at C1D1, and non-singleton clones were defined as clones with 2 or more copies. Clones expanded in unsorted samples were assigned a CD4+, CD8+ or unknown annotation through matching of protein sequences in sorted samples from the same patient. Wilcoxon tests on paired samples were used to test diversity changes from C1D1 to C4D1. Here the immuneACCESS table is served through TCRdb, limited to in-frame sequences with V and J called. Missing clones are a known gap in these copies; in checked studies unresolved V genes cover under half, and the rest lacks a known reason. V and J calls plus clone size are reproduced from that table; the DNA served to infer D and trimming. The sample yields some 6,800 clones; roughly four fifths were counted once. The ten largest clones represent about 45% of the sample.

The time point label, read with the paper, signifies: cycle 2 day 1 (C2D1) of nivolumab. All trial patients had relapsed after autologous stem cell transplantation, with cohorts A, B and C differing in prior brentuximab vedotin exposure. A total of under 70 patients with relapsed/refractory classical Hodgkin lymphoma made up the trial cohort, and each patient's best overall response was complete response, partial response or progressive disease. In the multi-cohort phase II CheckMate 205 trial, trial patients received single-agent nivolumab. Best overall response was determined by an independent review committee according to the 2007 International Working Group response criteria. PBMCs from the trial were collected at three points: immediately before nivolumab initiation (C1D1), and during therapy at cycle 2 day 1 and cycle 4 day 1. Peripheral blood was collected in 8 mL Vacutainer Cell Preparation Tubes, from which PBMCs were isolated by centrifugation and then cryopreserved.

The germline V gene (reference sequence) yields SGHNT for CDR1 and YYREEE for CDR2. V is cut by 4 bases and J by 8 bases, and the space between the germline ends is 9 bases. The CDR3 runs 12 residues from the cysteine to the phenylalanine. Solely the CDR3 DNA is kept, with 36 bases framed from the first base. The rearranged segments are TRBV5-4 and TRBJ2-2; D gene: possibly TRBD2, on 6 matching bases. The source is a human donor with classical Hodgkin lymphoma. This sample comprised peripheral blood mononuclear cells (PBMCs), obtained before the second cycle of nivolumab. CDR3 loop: CASSRDFGELFF. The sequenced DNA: TGTGCCAGCAGCAGGGACTTTGGGGAGCTGTTTTTT.